This record covers a single T cell receptor (beta chain). Its binding antigen is unknown. The input lacks base qualities; no much larger clone sits a single base away. Participants in the prospective study were enrolled through a virtual design, were aged about 18 to 90 years, and lived in fewer than 30 United States geographic areas. In the prospective study, participants were assigned to cohorts based on the clinical history participants reported in a screening survey and a study questionnaire. In the prospective study, mobile phlebotomists collected whole blood, serum and a nasopharyngeal or oropharyngeal swab from each participant. Prospective study participants could optionally give additional blood draws and questionnaires over a 2-month period. Blood samples from the prospective study were shipped frozen or at room temperature prior to DNA extraction. The immunoSEQ Assay, a bias-controlled multiplex PCR, was used to amplify TCRbeta CDR3 regions from genomic DNA. From the authors' description of their analysis: Nucleated cell counts per sample were estimated from amplification of reference gene primers within the assay. To quantify the absolute abundance of each unique TCRbeta CDR3 rearrangement, sequence reads were collapsed and filtered. Productive Simpson clonality was computed per sample as the square root of Simpson's diversity index over productive rearrangements. The table was pulled from immuneACCESS by TCRdb, which kept in-frame rearrangements only. Such tables lose some clones; where checked, under half of the loss comes from unresolved V genes, and the rest has no known cause. The DNA gave D and trimming, while V, J and clone size come from that table. The sample profile shows 150,000 to 200,000 clones; roughly 90% of them were found once. Jointly, the top ten make up 0.95% to 1.5% of the sample.

CDR1 and CDR2 (MGHRA, YSYEKL) derive from the germline V gene. At the junction V is shortened by 4 bases and J by 1 base; bases outside the gene matches: 8. The CDR3 runs 18 residues from the cysteine to the phenylalanine. Only CDR3 DNA remains: 54 bases, in frame from the first base. This sample was taken from a study of blood T cell repertoires in COVID-19 (dated by TCRdb to between 2020 and 2021). Context from the whole study: Samples from collaborators originated in the United States, Italy and Spain and spanned both the acute and convalescent phases of COVID-19. Subjects who had been exposed to COVID-19, were actively infected with it, or had recovered from it provided the deeply sampled blood TCRbeta repertoires that made up the dataset. Where HLA class I and class II types were available, the types were taken from metadata supplied by the sample provider, not from assay-based typing. The prospective study material was composed of cDNA or gDNA derived from T cells, B-cell-depleted T cells, or PBMCs. The repertoires were released in a freely available public database intended as a resource for research on the immune response to SARS-CoV-2. Sample metadata almost always included a de-identified subject ID, COVID-19 status, age in years and sex. The samples were drawn from the first 160 participants of the ongoing ImmuneRACE study and from under 1,500 subjects provided by 6 global collaborators.

On the study overall, not on this receptor specifically: The amount of clinical and demographic metadata varied by source and participant and was provided uncurated.

The sequence joins TRBV4-1 to TRBJ2-4; 12 bases in the junction line up with TRBD2. The source is a human donor with acute COVID-19. The donor label of this sample is uncertain. The sequenced sample consisted of PBMCs or T cells enriched from blood (not recorded which). The nucleotide sequence reads TGCGCCAGCAGCCCGGGCCTAGCGGGGGGGCGGGCCAAAAACATTCAGTACTTC. Translation gives CASSPGLAGGRAKNIQYF.